The present TCR beta chain was sequenced within a study of identical twins. Notes on the study in general: Less excess twin sharing appeared in beta out-of-frame sequences. In zero-insertion analyses, partial confounding could arise from invariant MAIT and iNKT cells.

Unique molecular identifiers were present on cDNA, and template switching added a universal primer site. TCRdb reanalysed the 5' RACE reads using MiXCR and keeps one entry per CDR3 protein. The sample shows about 530,000 distinct CDR3 sequences, roughly 15% of them seen only once. This clonotype was found a few times. Its target is not known. These data are also associated with another study on yellow fever vaccine responses in identical twins.

The source of this sequence is a woman between 18 and 29 years old in good health. The sequencing sample was made of CD4+ T cells sorted from blood.

This CDR3 reads CASSEQGAAYNEQFF. CDR3 coding DNA: TGTGCCAGCAGCGAACAGGGGGCTGCCTACAATGAGCAGTTCTTC. V gene TRBV7-7 combines with J gene TRBJ2-1; 9 bases are a match to TRBD1. The V segment lost 5 bases and the J segment 2 bases; nucleotides outside the gene matches: 4. The CDR3 totals 15 residues. In germline, CDR1 is SSHAT, CDR2 FNYEAQ (reference sequence).